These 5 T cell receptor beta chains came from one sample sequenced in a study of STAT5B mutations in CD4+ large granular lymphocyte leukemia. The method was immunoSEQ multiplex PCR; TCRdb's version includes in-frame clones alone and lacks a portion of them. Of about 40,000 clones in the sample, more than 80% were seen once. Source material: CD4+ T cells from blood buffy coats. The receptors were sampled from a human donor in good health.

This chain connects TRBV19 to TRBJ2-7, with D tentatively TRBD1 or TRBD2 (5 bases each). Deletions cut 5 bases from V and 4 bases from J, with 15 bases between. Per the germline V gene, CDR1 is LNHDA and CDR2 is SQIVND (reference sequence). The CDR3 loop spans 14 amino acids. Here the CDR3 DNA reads TGTGCCAGTAGTGAGGGGCCGGTGATATACGAGCAGTACTTC. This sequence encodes CASSEGPVIYEQYF.

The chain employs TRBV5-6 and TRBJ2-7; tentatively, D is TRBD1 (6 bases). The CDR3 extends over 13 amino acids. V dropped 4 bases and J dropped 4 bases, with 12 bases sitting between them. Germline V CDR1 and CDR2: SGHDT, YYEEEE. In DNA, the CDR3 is TGTGCCAGCAGCCCTGGACAGCTTTACGAGCAGTACTTC. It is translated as CASSPGQLYEQYF.

The CDR3 protein is CASITAGGKLFF. The CDR3 nucleotides are TGTGCCAGCATTACGGCCGGGGGAAAACTGTTTTTT. The V gene is TRBV28, the J gene TRBJ1-4, with D possibly being TRBD1 (5 bases). The CDR3 is 12 amino acids. The V gene's germline CDR1 is MDHEN and CDR2 SYDVKM. Deletions cut 7 bases from V and 10 bases from J, with 13 bases between.

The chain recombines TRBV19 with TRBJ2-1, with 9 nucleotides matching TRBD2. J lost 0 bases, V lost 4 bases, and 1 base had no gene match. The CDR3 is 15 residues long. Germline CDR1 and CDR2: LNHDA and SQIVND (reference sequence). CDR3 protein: CASSTAGGSYNEQFF. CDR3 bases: TGTGCCAGTAGTACAGCGGGAGGCTCCTACAATGAGCAGTTCTTC.

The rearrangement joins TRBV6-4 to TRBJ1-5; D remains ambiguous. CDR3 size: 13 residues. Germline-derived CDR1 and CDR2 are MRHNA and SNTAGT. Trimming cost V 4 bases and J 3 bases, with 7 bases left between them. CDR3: CASSGEINQPQHF. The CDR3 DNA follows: TGTGCCAGCAGTGGGGAAATCAATCAGCCCCAGCATTTT.